This is a list of T cell receptor beta chains from one sample in a study of T-cell memory formation after mild COVID-19. Each CDR3 protein is one row after TCRdb ran MiXCR on the 5' RACE reads. The profile shows about 210,000 distinct CDR3 sequences, about 10% of them singletons. The sequenced sample consisted of PBMCs or a T cell subset sorted from them (not recorded which). These receptors originate from a man aged 18 to 30 who had mild COVID-19 (a few samples of this study predate the infection). Cell type and time point are not known. Both conserved end residues are part of each CDR3. The D gene is left open where the match is weak. Clone size is shown for a subset of rows, as once, few, many or a class of expanded clone.

v_gene	d_gene	abundance	j_gene	CDR3nt	CDR3aa
TRBV5-5	.	.	TRBJ1-2	TGTGCCAGCAGCTTTCTGGACAGCTACTATGGCTACACCTTC	CASSFLDSYYGYTF
TRBV3-1	.	.	TRBJ1-4	TGTGCCAGCAGCCAGTGGAGGGCAACTAATGAAAAACTGTTTTTT	CASSQWRATNEKLFF
TRBV7-9	.	.	TRBJ1-1	TGTGCCAGCAGCTCCGGAAGCCACCCTGAAGCTTTCTTT	CASSSGSHPEAFF
TRBV11-2	.	.	TRBJ1-6	TGTGCCACCTCGACTGAGCTCTCAAATTCACCCCTCCACTTT	CATSTELSNSPLHF
TRBV7-3	.	.	TRBJ2-6	TGTGCCAGCAGCCCGTTCCGACAATCTGGGGCCAACGTCCTGACTTTC	CASSPFRQSGANVLTF
TRBV24-1	TRBD1	few	TRBJ2-1	TGTGCCACCTCGGGACAGATCAATGAGCAGTTCTTC	CATSGQINEQFF
TRBV28	.	.	TRBJ1-1	TGTGCCATCAGGGGCCGTTGGGGAGCTTTCTTT	CAIRGRWGAFF
TRBV29-1	.	many	TRBJ1-1	TGCAGCGCAGGGGTGAACACTGAAGCTTTCTTT	CSAGVNTEAFF
TRBV5-4	TRBD1	.	TRBJ2-5	TGTGCCAGCAGCGGCATACAGGGGAAACAAGAGACCCAGTACTTC	CASSGIQGKQETQYF
TRBV12-3/TRBV12-4	.	.	TRBJ1-2	TGTGCCAGCAGTTCCTCAGACAGAGTTTATGGCTACACCTTC	CASSSSDRVYGYTF
TRBV30	.	few	TRBJ2-7	TGTGCCTGGAGTTCAGACGGTAGAGTACAGAACCGGCAGTACTTC	CAWSSDGRVQNRQYF
TRBV27	.	many	TRBJ1-5	TGTGCCAGCAGTTCCCTCGACCGGGGAGGCAATCAGCCCCAGCATTTT	CASSSLDRGGNQPQHF
TRBV28	.	few	TRBJ2-3	TGTGCCAGCAGTTTTGGGATATTCGGGCAGTATTTT	CASSFGIFGQYF
TRBV2	.	.	TRBJ2-1	TGTGCCAGCAGTGAATTACAGGGTGAAAATGAGCAGTTCTTC	CASSELQGENEQFF
TRBV5-1	.	.	TRBJ1-5	TGCGCCATCAGCTTGGGGGACCAGAATCAGCCCCAGCATTTT	CAISLGDQNQPQHF
TRBV7-6	TRBD2	few	TRBJ2-7	TGTGCCAGCAGCTTAAAGGGACTAGCGGGGGGCCTGGTGGGAGAGCAGTACTTC	CASSLKGLAGGLVGEQYF
TRBV4-3	.	many	TRBJ2-5	TGCGCCAGCAGCCAAGTAGCAAGTCGGGAGACCCAGTACTTC	CASSQVASRETQYF
TRBV20-1	.	few	TRBJ1-5	TGCAGTGGCCGTGGTGGGGATAGCAATCAGCCCCAGCATTTT	CSGRGGDSNQPQHF
TRBV27	.	few	TRBJ2-3	TGTGCCAGCAGTTTACCGCGGGAAGCGTATTTT	CASSLPREAYF
TRBV3-1	TRBD2	few	TRBJ2-2	TGTGCCAGCAGCCCGACTAGCGGGGGGCAGGGCGGGGAGCTGTTTTTT	CASSPTSGGQGGELFF
TRBV5-1	TRBD1	.	TRBJ2-7	TGCGCCAGCAGCAGGGACAGTCCCACGTGGGAGCAGTACTTC	CASSRDSPTWEQYF
TRBV11-1	.	.	TRBJ1-1	TGTGCCAGCAGCCCTAGGCCCGACACTGAAGCTTTCTTT	CASSPRPDTEAFF
TRBV6-5	.	few	TRBJ1-5	TGTGCCAGCAGTTACTCGAAGGATCTGGTGGCTCAGCCCCAGCATTTT	CASSYSKDLVAQPQHF
TRBV7-9	TRBD1	.	TRBJ1-2	TGTGCCAGCAGGACGGGACAGGCCAACTATGGCTACACCTTC	CASRTGQANYGYTF
TRBV11-2	TRBD1	many	TRBJ2-5	TGTGCCAGCGCGACAGGGAACCAAGAGACCCAGTACTTC	CASATGNQETQYF
TRBV7-2	.	.	TRBJ1-1	TGTGCCAGCAGCCCGGGTCAGGTCAGGGTGACTTTCTTT	CASSPGQVRVTFF
TRBV6-5	.	.	TRBJ2-1	TGTGCCAGCAGTTACTGGCGTTCCAATGAGCAGTTCTTC	CASSYWRSNEQFF
TRBV5-1	.	many	TRBJ1-1	TGCGCCAGCAGCTTGGATGGGGCGCGGGGTGTAAACACTGAAGCTTTCTTT	CASSLDGARGVNTEAFF
TRBV5-1	.	few	TRBJ1-1	TGCGCCAGCAGCTACGACGGAGGGAACACTGAAGCTTTCTTT	CASSYDGGNTEAFF
TRBV2	.	.	TRBJ2-1	TGTGCCAGCACCGATCAGGGGCACTCCTACAATGAGCAGTTCTTC	CASTDQGHSYNEQFF
TRBV7-9	.	.	TRBJ2-2	TGTGCCAGCAGCCCGGGACTGTCCGGGGAGCTGTTTTTT	CASSPGLSGELFF
TRBV5-1	.	.	TRBJ1-6	TGCGCCAGCAGCTTGGGGTTGGGAAATTCACCCCTCCACTTT	CASSLGLGNSPLHF
TRBV12-3/TRBV12-4	TRBD1	few	TRBJ2-3	TGTGCCAGCAGCCGCTACTGGACAGGGGGCGGCACAGATACGCAGTATTTT	CASSRYWTGGGTDTQYF
TRBV7-2	TRBD2	medium-sized	TRBJ2-1	TGTGCCAGCAGCTTTCTTGTAGCGGGGGGCCGCTCAAATGAGCAGTTCTTC	CASSFLVAGGRSNEQFF
TRBV4-3	.	.	TRBJ1-2	TGCGCCAGCAGCCAAGAGGTATTGGGAACGGCCTGGGGCTACACCTTC	CASSQEVLGTAWGYTF
TRBV12-3/TRBV12-4	.	many	TRBJ2-7	TGTGCCAGCACTCTTCAATCCGGGACACCCATCTTC	CASTLQSGTPIF
TRBV5-1	.	.	TRBJ1-4	TGCGCCAGCAGACGAACGGGACAAAGGGGGGAAAAACTGTTTTTT	CASRRTGQRGEKLFF
TRBV4-2	.	.	TRBJ2-7	TGTGCCAGCAGCCAAGGTGGGCAGGCCTACGAGCAGTACTTC	CASSQGGQAYEQYF
TRBV7-7	.	few	TRBJ1-4	TGTGCCAGCAGCCCAGGGACCCCGGGTACTAATGAAAAACTGTTTTTT	CASSPGTPGTNEKLFF
TRBV20-1	.	few	TRBJ1-1	TGCAGTGCTAAAAACCGGGACTTAACTGAAGCTTTCTTT	CSAKNRDLTEAFF
TRBV3-1	.	few	TRBJ2-5	TGTGCCAGCAGCCAAGGGACCCCTGGACGAGAGACCCAGTACTTC	CASSQGTPGRETQYF
TRBV5-6	TRBD1	few	TRBJ1-5	TGTGCCAGCAGCCTGGGACAGGGGAGAAGTCAGCCCCAGCATTTT	CASSLGQGRSQPQHF
TRBV7-3	.	few	TRBJ2-1	TGTGCCAGCAGCCCATCCCGGGACATCCTCTACAATGAGCAGTTCTTC	CASSPSRDILYNEQFF
TRBV20-1	.	few	TRBJ2-7	TGCAGTGCTAGAGAGAGAGGGACGGTTAAACCCCTCGAGCAGTACTTC	CSARERGTVKPLEQYF
TRBV4-1	TRBD1	few	TRBJ1-1	TGCGCCAGCAGCCAAGGACAGGGCCTAAAGAACACTGAAGCTTTCTTT	CASSQGQGLKNTEAFF
TRBV6-5	.	.	TRBJ1-1	TGTGCCAGCAGTTACCAGCCGGGAACCGCTGAAGCTTTCTTT	CASSYQPGTAEAFF
TRBV20-1	TRBD1	few	TRBJ1-1	TGCAGTGCTAGAAGGACAGGGCTCTCCACTGAAGCTTTCTTT	CSARRTGLSTEAFF
TRBV14	TRBD1	few	TRBJ1-6	TGTGCCAGCAGTGGAAGGGGGCTAGAGAATTCACCCCTCCACTTT	CASSGRGLENSPLHF
TRBV23-1	.	many	TRBJ1-4	TGCGCCAGCAGTCTATCGTTATGGTGGGGGGAAGATGAAAAACTGTTTTTT	CASSLSLWWGEDEKLFF
TRBV20-1	TRBD2	many	TRBJ2-3	TGCAGTGTCGAATACGGCGGGAGTTTCACAGATACGCAGTATTTT	CSVEYGGSFTDTQYF
TRBV12-3/TRBV12-4	.	.	TRBJ1-1	TGTGCCAGCCAAATGGCGGCTCTTGCCAACACTGAAGCTTTCTTT	CASQMAALANTEAFF
TRBV20-1	TRBD2	.	TRBJ2-3	TGCAGTGCTAGAGGTCCTAGCGGGAGTTTAAATACGCAGTATTTT	CSARGPSGSLNTQYF
TRBV4-1	.	few	TRBJ1-4	TGCGCCAGCAGCCAAGATAGCCGGTGGGGTGGAAAACTGTTTTTT	CASSQDSRWGGKLFF
TRBV7-3	.	few	TRBJ1-1	TGTGCCAGCAGCTTCGCGGGGGCGAACACTGAAGCTTTCTTT	CASSFAGANTEAFF
TRBV19	.	few	TRBJ2-3	TGTGCCAGTGGGTTCCGGGGGAGCACAGATACGCAGTATTTT	CASGFRGSTDTQYF
TRBV18	.	.	TRBJ1-6	TGTGCCAGCTCACCAATCCGGGGTAGCTCCTATAATTCACCCCTCCACTTT	CASSPIRGSSYNSPLHF
TRBV5-1	.	many	TRBJ2-5	TGCGCCAGCAGCTTGTCCTTCTCAGTACGGGAGACCCAGTACTTC	CASSLSFSVRETQYF
TRBV4-3	.	few	TRBJ1-1	TGCGCCAGCAGCCAAGAACGGCAGGCCAACACTGAAGCTTTCTTT	CASSQERQANTEAFF
TRBV5-1	.	.	TRBJ1-2	TGCGCCAGCAGCTCCCCCAGTGAAGGGCGCTATGGCTACACCTTC	CASSSPSEGRYGYTF